The 18 T cell receptor beta chains below come from one sample, sequenced in a study of blood T cell repertoires in COVID-19. Profiling relied on immunoSEQ multiplex PCR, and the TCRdb table lists in-frame clones only, not all of them. Of some 140,000 clones detected, roughly 84% appear once; the ten largest clones hold 0.6% to 0.65%. Sequenced input: peripheral blood. These receptors were collected from a man aged 55 to 69 with COVID-19, enrolled during active disease.

V usage is TRBV27 and J usage is TRBJ1-5; unclear D gene. V was cut by 5 bases and J by 0 bases, with 11 bases left in between. Germline CDR1 MNHEY, CDR2 SMNVEV (reference sequence). The CDR3 length is 15 residues. This CDR3 is CASSQRGYSNQPQHF. CDR3 sequence (DNA): TGTGCCAGCAGTCAACGGGGATATAGCAATCAGCCCCAGCATTTT.

The rearrangement links TRBV6-2 or TRBV6-3 to TRBJ1-4, with D hard to call. This CDR3 region has 14 residues. The V end was cut by 1 base, the J end by 6 bases, with 9 bases between. From germline, CDR1 is MNHEY and CDR2 SVGEGT. CDR3 sequence: CASSYYGVDEKLFF. The CDR3 nucleotides read TGTGCCAGCAGTTACTACGGGGTGGATGAAAAACTGTTTTTT.

This chain connects TRBV5-1 to TRBJ2-2; 7 bases agree with TRBD1. CDR1 and CDR2 (germline): SGHRS, YFSETQ. The CDR3 loop spans 15 amino acids. Trimming removed 5 bases from V and 3 bases from J; junction bases left unmatched: 7. The CDR3, as DNA: TGCGCCAGCAGAGACAGGGAGAGATACACCGGGGAGCTGTTTTTT. This gives the protein CASRDRERYTGELFF.

The chain is built from TRBV14 and TRBJ1-3; 7 positions match TRBD1. The CDR3 is 15 residues long. The V and J ends lost 4 bases and 2 bases, in that order; junction bases with no gene match: 5. Looked up from germline, CDR1 is SGHDN and CDR2 is FVKESK. This CDR3 reads CASSPLDRAGNTIYF. The DNA of the CDR3 is TGTGCCAGCAGCCCCCTCGACAGGGCTGGAAACACCATATATTTT.

The chain is built from TRBV19 and TRBJ1-5, with D hard to call. Looked up from germline, CDR1 is LNHDA and CDR2 is SQIVND (reference sequence). CDR3 length: 15 amino acids. V lost 3 bases and J lost 3, with 12 bases in between. This chain's CDR3 is CASSIWKEANQPQHF. CDR3 DNA sequence: TGTGCCAGTAGTATTTGGAAGGAGGCCAATCAGCCCCAGCATTTT.

This clone was observed a handful of times. The chain couples TRBV30 to TRBJ1-5, with D possibly TRBD1 on 5 matching bases. This CDR3 contains 14 residues. Trimming shortened V by 2 bases and J by 0 bases, and 8 bases separated the two germline ends. Germline-derived CDR1 and CDR2 are GTSNPN and SVGIG (reference sequence). Here the CDR3 DNA reads TGTGCCTGGAGTTCAGGGATTAGCAATCAGCCCCAGCATTTT. It encodes CAWSSGISNQPQHF.

The rearrangement joins TRBV6-2 or TRBV6-3 to TRBJ1-5; TRBD1 matches at 8 bases. The V gene end was trimmed by 2 bases and the J gene end by 9 bases; junction bases not matched to a gene: 21. CDR1 MNHEY and CDR2 SVGEGT come from the germline V gene. This CDR3 is built from 19 residues. The CDR3: CASSYPGQGTFQARGPQHF. In DNA, the CDR3 is TGTGCCAGCAGTTACCCCGGACAGGGCACGTTTCAGGCCCGAGGGCCCCAGCATTTT.

V and J are TRBV13 and TRBJ1-6; 11 positions match TRBD1. After removal of 4 bases from V and 7 bases from J, the junction contained 3 bases not matched to a gene. In germline, CDR1 is PRHDT, CDR2 FYEKMQ (reference sequence). The CDR3 runs 15 residues. The CDR3 here is CASSSRDRGNSPLHF. The DNA for the CDR3 is TGTGCCAGCAGCTCCCGGGACAGGGGGAATTCACCCCTCCACTTT.

The J gene is TRBJ1-1, the V gene TRBV18; D is unclear. This CDR3 has 10 residues. Per the germline V gene, CDR1 is KGHSH and CDR2 is LQKENI. V dropped 5 bases and J dropped 9 bases, with 7 bases sitting between them. CDR3 sequence: CASSELQAFF. In DNA form, the CDR3 reads TGTGCCAGCTCAGAACTGCAAGCTTTCTTT.

The chain couples TRBV7-9 to TRBJ1-5; 7 bases match TRBD1. CDR3 size: 15 residues. V gave up 4 bases and J gave up 6 bases; unmatched junction bases: 9. Germline V CDR1 and CDR2: SEHNR, FQNEAQ (reference sequence). The CDR3 reads CASSSSRGIGQPQHF. Here the CDR3 DNA reads TGTGCCAGCAGCTCAAGCAGGGGGATAGGTCAGCCCCAGCATTTT.

This chain joins TRBV7-3 and TRBJ2-5, with D possibly TRBD2 on 6 matching bases. Germline-derived CDR1 and CDR2 are SGHTA and FQGTGA. This CDR3 spans 15 amino acids. Trimming removed 1 base at V and 4 bases at J, with 13 bases between. The CDR3 sequence: CASSLNSGGRETQYF. The CDR3 coding sequence is TGTGCCAGCAGCTTAAATAGCGGAGGCAGAGAGACCCAGTACTTC.

The genes are TRBV28 and TRBJ2-1, with 12 bases matching TRBD2. Losses at the gene ends were 2 bases for V and 8 bases for J; bases not matched to a gene: 4. Germline CDR1 reads MDHEN; CDR2 reads SYDVKM. The CDR3 extends over 15 amino acids. CDR3: CASSLLAGGQDEQFF. The CDR3 DNA follows: TGTGCCAGCAGTTTACTAGCGGGGGGGCAGGATGAGCAGTTCTTC.

The J gene is TRBJ2-1, the V gene TRBV9; TRBD1 is a possible D gene (6 bases). V gave up 4 bases and J gave up 10 bases, with 15 bases separating them. This CDR3 contains 13 residues. Germline CDR1 reads SGDLS; CDR2 reads YYNGEE. The CDR3 region is CASSLTGTTEQFF. CDR3 nucleotides: TGTGCCAGCAGCCTCACCGGGACAACCGAGCAGTTCTTC.

The gene calls are TRBV6-5 and TRBJ1-6, with TRBD1 as a possible D gene (5 bases). This CDR3 region has 16 residues. The germline V gene has CDR1 MNHEY and CDR2 SVGAGI. Deletions cut 2 bases from V and 5 bases from J, with 13 bases between. In DNA form, the CDR3 reads TGTGCCAGCAGTTACGGGGACTCGATTCATAATTCACCCCTCCACTTT. Translated, it gives CASSYGDSIHNSPLHF.

In nucleotides, the CDR3 is TGCGCCAGCAGCTTGGATGGACAGGGGGCAATTTCACCCCTCCACTTT. As protein: CASSLDGQGAISPLHF. This chain links TRBV5-1 with TRBJ1-6, with 11 bases aligning to TRBD1. CDR1 is SGHRS, CDR2 YFSETQ, per germline. Unmatched junction bases numbered 5, after V lost 0 bases and J lost 9 bases. The CDR3 runs 16 residues.

CDR3 DNA sequence: TGTGCCAAAGAAGGGGTTACCGGGGAGCTGTTTTTT. The encoded protein is CAKEGVTGELFF. This chain links TRBV2 with TRBJ2-2; D is perhaps TRBD1 (5 bases). This CDR3 comprises 12 residues. V was trimmed by 10 bases and J by 5 bases, leaving 11 bases between them. The germline CDR1 and CDR2 sequences are SNHLY and FYNNEI.

CDR3 amino acids: CASSPRVAGYTSTDTQYF. In nucleotides, the CDR3 is TGTGCCAGCAGCCCTAGGGTAGCGGGCTATACGAGCACAGATACGCAGTATTTT. The chain combines TRBV7-2 with TRBJ2-3; 7 bases fit TRBD2. The CDR3 is made up of 18 amino acids. The V and J ends lost 5 bases and 0 bases, in that order; junction bases with no gene match: 14. Germline CDR1 and CDR2: SGHTA and FQGNSA. Full variable domain (remainder filled in from reference TRBV7-2 and TRBJ2-3): GAGVSQSPSNKVTEKGKDVELRCDPISGHTALYWYRQSLGQGLEFLIYFQGNSAPDKSGLPSDRFSAERTGGSVSTLTIQRTQQEDSAVYLCASSPRVAGYTSTDTQYFGPGTRLTVL.

The rearrangement links TRBV5-1 to TRBJ2-7; 11 bases line up with TRBD2. CDR3 length: 14 residues. From germline, CDR1 is SGHRS and CDR2 YFSETQ. Trimming removed 2 bases from V and 6 bases from J; junction bases left unmatched: 4. CDR3 DNA: TGCGCCAGCAGCTTCACTAGCGGGAGTGGCGAGCAGTACTTC. Residues: CASSFTSGSGEQYF.